The rows below give T cell receptor beta chains drawn from one sample of a study of blood T cell repertoires in COVID-19. The data were produced by immunoSEQ multiplex PCR, yet TCRdb's version contains in-frame clones alone and is incomplete. The sample consists of under 150,000 clones, around 84% of them appearing once. Material: peripheral blood. The receptors originated from a human donor in a cohort sampled during active COVID-19. The CDR3 runs from the conserved cysteine through the conserved F or W. Each record gives: J gene, D gene, clone size, V gene, CDR3 protein, CDR3 DNA. A D gene is named only where the DNA matches it firmly. A clone size is listed for some rows: how often the clone was seen (once, few, many), or a class if it is expanded.

j_gene: TRBJ2-7; d_gene: TRBD2; abundance: few; v_gene: TRBV24-1; CDR3aa: CATSDSGLVGYEQYF; CDR3nt: TGTGCCACCAGTGACTCGGGACTAGTCGGGTACGAGCAGTACTTC
j_gene: TRBJ1-5; d_gene: .; abundance: .; v_gene: TRBV3-1/TRBV3-2; CDR3aa: CASSHTQGHPRHYQPQHF; CDR3nt: TGTGCCAGCAGCCATACCCAGGGTCATCCGAGGCACTATCAGCCCCAGCATTTT
j_gene: TRBJ2-1; d_gene: TRBD1; abundance: .; v_gene: TRBV13; CDR3aa: CASSLAGQGANEQFF; CDR3nt: TGTGCCAGCAGCTTAGCCGGACAGGGGGCGAATGAGCAGTTCTTC
j_gene: TRBJ2-1; d_gene: .; abundance: .; v_gene: TRBV27; CDR3aa: CASRGASSRLNEQFF; CDR3nt: TGTGCCAGCCGCGGGGCTAGCTCCCGTCTCAATGAGCAGTTCTTC
j_gene: TRBJ1-6; d_gene: .; abundance: .; v_gene: TRBV3-1/TRBV3-2; CDR3aa: CASSQDRGAYSPLHF; CDR3nt: TGTGCCAGCAGCCAAGACCGCGGGGCCTATTCACCCCTCCACTTT
j_gene: TRBJ1-4; d_gene: TRBD1; abundance: .; v_gene: TRBV6-5; CDR3aa: CASRPDRGREKLFF; CDR3nt: TGTGCCAGCAGGCCGGACAGGGGCAGAGAAAAACTGTTTTTT
j_gene: TRBJ2-7; d_gene: TRBD1; abundance: few; v_gene: TRBV7-3; CDR3aa: CASSLTPDRGYEQYF; CDR3nt: TGTGCCAGCAGCTTAACCCCGGACAGGGGATACGAGCAGTACTTC
j_gene: TRBJ2-2; d_gene: TRBD1; abundance: .; v_gene: TRBV19; CDR3aa: CASSIGTGGAWTGELFF; CDR3nt: TGTGCCAGTAGTATTGGGACAGGGGGCGCGTGGACCGGGGAGCTGTTTTTT
j_gene: TRBJ1-3; d_gene: .; abundance: .; v_gene: TRBV19; CDR3aa: CASSIPGFAGNTIYF; CDR3nt: TGTGCCAGTAGTATACCGGGATTTGCTGGAAACACCATATATTTT
j_gene: TRBJ2-3; d_gene: TRBD1; abundance: once; v_gene: TRBV4-3; CDR3aa: CASSQDRAGGPTDTQYF; CDR3nt: TGCGCCAGCAGCCAAGATCGGGCAGGGGGTCCCACAGATACGCAGTATTTT
j_gene: TRBJ2-5; d_gene: .; abundance: .; v_gene: TRBV30; CDR3aa: CAWSQGGEETQYF; CDR3nt: TGTGCCTGGAGCCAGGGGGGAGAGGAGACCCAGTACTTC
j_gene: TRBJ2-5; d_gene: TRBD2; abundance: .; v_gene: TRBV6-1; CDR3aa: CASSEAYGIAGGQETQYF; CDR3nt: TGTGCCAGCAGTGAAGCCTATGGGATAGCGGGGGGACAAGAGACCCAGTACTTC
j_gene: TRBJ2-7; d_gene: .; abundance: .; v_gene: TRBV7-5; CDR3aa: CARLRQGRASYEQYF; CDR3nt: TGTGCCAGACTTAGACAGGGGCGCGCCTCCTACGAGCAGTACTTC
j_gene: TRBJ2-3; d_gene: .; abundance: .; v_gene: TRBV18; CDR3aa: CASSPSRQGRGTDTQYF; CDR3nt: TGTGCCAGCTCACCAAGCCGACAGGGGAGGGGCACAGATACGCAGTATTTT
j_gene: TRBJ1-4; d_gene: .; abundance: .; v_gene: TRBV6-5; CDR3aa: CASMGGRRGYEKLFF; CDR3nt: TGTGCCAGTATGGGGGGACGGCGCGGCTACGAAAAACTGTTTTTT
j_gene: TRBJ1-5; d_gene: .; abundance: once; v_gene: TRBV19; CDR3aa: CASSIAGVNQPQHF; CDR3nt: TGTGCCAGTAGTATAGCCGGAGTCAATCAGCCCCAGCATTTT
j_gene: TRBJ1-2; d_gene: TRBD1; abundance: .; v_gene: TRBV19; CDR3aa: CASRLRQGIYGYTF; CDR3nt: TGTGCCAGTAGACTTCGACAGGGGATCTATGGCTACACCTTC
j_gene: TRBJ2-7; d_gene: .; abundance: .; v_gene: TRBV7-9; CDR3aa: CASSRDLDVTYEQYF; CDR3nt: TGTGCCAGCAGCCGGGACTTGGACGTAACCTACGAGCAGTACTTC
j_gene: TRBJ2-6; d_gene: .; abundance: .; v_gene: TRBV30; CDR3aa: CAWRHSGANVLTF; CDR3nt: TGTGCCTGGAGACACTCTGGGGCCAACGTCCTGACTTTC
j_gene: TRBJ2-3; d_gene: TRBD2; abundance: .; v_gene: TRBV6-2/TRBV6-3; CDR3aa: CASSYGLADLQTTDTQYF; CDR3nt: TGTGCCAGCAGTTACGGACTAGCGGACTTACAGACCACAGATACGCAGTATTTT
j_gene: TRBJ2-7; d_gene: TRBD1; abundance: .; v_gene: TRBV18; CDR3aa: CASSPPLGQGANEQYF; CDR3nt: TGTGCCAGCTCACCACCGCTCGGACAGGGGGCCAACGAGCAGTACTTC
j_gene: TRBJ1-5; d_gene: .; abundance: .; v_gene: TRBV29-1; CDR3aa: CSVQDSNQPQHF; CDR3nt: TGCAGCGTTCAGGATAGCAATCAGCCCCAGCATTTT
j_gene: TRBJ2-1; d_gene: TRBD1; abundance: .; v_gene: TRBV9; CDR3aa: CASSVTPSGQGLYEQFF; CDR3nt: TGTGCCAGCAGCGTAACCCCCTCGGGACAGGGGCTCTATGAGCAGTTCTTC
j_gene: TRBJ2-1; d_gene: .; abundance: once; v_gene: TRBV28; CDR3aa: CASSPALAHNEQFF; CDR3nt: TGTGCCAGCAGCCCCGCATTAGCACACAATGAGCAGTTCTTC
j_gene: TRBJ2-3; d_gene: .; abundance: .; v_gene: TRBV2; CDR3aa: CASSEGARTDTQYF; CDR3nt: TGTGCCAGCAGTGAAGGGGCACGCACAGATACGCAGTATTTT
j_gene: TRBJ2-7; d_gene: TRBD1; abundance: once; v_gene: TRBV2; CDR3aa: CASSEGQGAYEQYF; CDR3nt: TGTGCCAGCAGTGAAGGGCAGGGGGCCTACGAGCAGTACTTC
j_gene: TRBJ2-5; d_gene: .; abundance: .; v_gene: TRBV9; CDR3aa: CASSVDSSPLVTQYF; CDR3nt: TGTGCCAGCAGCGTAGACTCCTCTCCCTTGGTGACCCAGTACTTC
j_gene: TRBJ1-2; d_gene: TRBD1; abundance: .; v_gene: TRBV5-4; CDR3aa: CASSVGTGEGYGYTF; CDR3nt: TGTGCCAGCAGCGTCGGGACAGGGGAGGGCTATGGCTACACCTTC
j_gene: TRBJ1-2; d_gene: .; abundance: .; v_gene: TRBV10-2; CDR3aa: CASSESQMLYGYTF; CDR3nt: TGCGCCAGCAGTGAGTCCCAGATGCTCTATGGCTACACCTTC
j_gene: TRBJ2-3; d_gene: TRBD2; abundance: .; v_gene: TRBV6-1; CDR3aa: CASSFELAGVDTQYF; CDR3nt: TGTGCCAGCAGTTTTGAACTAGCGGGGGTAGATACGCAGTATTTT
j_gene: TRBJ2-3; d_gene: .; abundance: .; v_gene: TRBV29-1; CDR3aa: CSVDWQGSGTDTQYF; CDR3nt: TGCAGCGTTGACTGGCAGGGCTCTGGCACAGATACGCAGTATTTT
j_gene: TRBJ2-3; d_gene: TRBD2; abundance: .; v_gene: TRBV9; CDR3aa: CASRPYSGGRTDTQYF; CDR3nt: TGTGCCAGCAGACCCTATAGCGGGGGGCGGACAGATACGCAGTATTTT
j_gene: TRBJ2-3; d_gene: TRBD2; abundance: .; v_gene: TRBV7-2; CDR3aa: CASSFDAGGGNTQYF; CDR3nt: TGTGCCAGCAGCTTTGATGCCGGGGGGGGGAATACGCAGTATTTT
j_gene: TRBJ2-2; d_gene: .; abundance: .; v_gene: TRBV24-1; CDR3aa: CATSDRSANTGELFF; CDR3nt: TGTGCCACCAGTGATAGGAGCGCGAACACCGGGGAGCTGTTTTTT
j_gene: TRBJ1-1; d_gene: .; abundance: .; v_gene: TRBV10-3; CDR3aa: CAISDDRTNTEAFF; CDR3nt: TGTGCCATCAGTGATGACAGGACAAACACTGAAGCTTTCTTT
j_gene: TRBJ2-3; d_gene: .; abundance: few; v_gene: TRBV2; CDR3aa: CASGATVSTDTQYF; CDR3nt: TGTGCCAGCGGGGCAACAGTATCCACAGATACGCAGTATTTT
j_gene: TRBJ2-7; d_gene: .; abundance: .; v_gene: TRBV3-1/TRBV3-2; CDR3aa: CASSPTRPTGIYEQYF; CDR3nt: TGTGCCAGCAGCCCGACGCGGCCTACAGGGATATACGAGCAGTACTTC
j_gene: TRBJ2-5; d_gene: .; abundance: .; v_gene: TRBV2; CDR3aa: CATQGGRQETQYF; CDR3nt: TGTGCCACCCAAGGGGGTAGGCAAGAGACCCAGTACTTC
j_gene: TRBJ1-1; d_gene: TRBD1; abundance: .; v_gene: TRBV5-4; CDR3aa: CASSLLSGGTEAFF; CDR3nt: TGTGCCAGCAGCTTATTATCAGGGGGCACTGAAGCTTTCTTT
j_gene: TRBJ2-3; d_gene: TRBD2; abundance: .; v_gene: TRBV6-1; CDR3aa: CASSVGTSRSTDTQYF; CDR3nt: TGTGCCAGCAGTGTCGGGACTAGCAGGTCCACAGATACGCAGTATTTT
j_gene: TRBJ2-7; d_gene: .; abundance: .; v_gene: TRBV5-4; CDR3aa: CASSPGTGREQYF; CDR3nt: TGTGCCAGCAGCCCCGGGACTGGACGCGAGCAGTACTTC
j_gene: TRBJ2-4; d_gene: .; abundance: .; v_gene: TRBV5-5; CDR3aa: CASSLYRENIQYF; CDR3nt: TGTGCCAGCAGCTTGTACAGAGAAAACATTCAGTACTTC
j_gene: TRBJ1-2; d_gene: TRBD1; abundance: .; v_gene: TRBV5-4; CDR3aa: CASSLGDSASGYTF; CDR3nt: TGTGCCAGCAGCTTGGGGGACAGCGCTTCTGGCTACACCTTC